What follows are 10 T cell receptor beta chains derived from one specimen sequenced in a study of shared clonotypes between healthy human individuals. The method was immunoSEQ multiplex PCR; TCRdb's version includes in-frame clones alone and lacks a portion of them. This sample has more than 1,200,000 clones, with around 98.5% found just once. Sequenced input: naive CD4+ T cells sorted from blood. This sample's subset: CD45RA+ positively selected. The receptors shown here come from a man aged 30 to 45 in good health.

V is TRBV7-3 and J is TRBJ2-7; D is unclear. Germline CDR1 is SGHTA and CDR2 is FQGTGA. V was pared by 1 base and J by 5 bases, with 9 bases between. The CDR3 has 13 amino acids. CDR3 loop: CASSLSSLHEQYF. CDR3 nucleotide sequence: TGTGCCAGCAGCTTAAGTTCGTTACACGAGCAGTACTTC.

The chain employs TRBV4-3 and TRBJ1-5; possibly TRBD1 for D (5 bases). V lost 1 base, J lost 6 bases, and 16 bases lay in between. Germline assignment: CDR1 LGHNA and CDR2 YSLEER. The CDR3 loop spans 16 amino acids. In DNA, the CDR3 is TGCGCCAGCAGCCAAGTACATCGGGGGATCGGTCAGCCCCAGCATTTT. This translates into CASSQVHRGIGQPQHF.

The CDR3 loop is CASSRLNGGNAGTDTQYF. The CDR3 DNA reads as TGTGCCAGCTCACGCTTGAACGGGGGGAACGCCGGAACAGATACGCAGTATTTT. The V call is TRBV18, the J call TRBJ2-3, with 7 nucleotides matching TRBD2. CDR3 size: 18 residues. Trimming removed 4 bases from V and 3 bases from J; junction bases left unmatched: 16. Germline CDR1 reads KGHSH; CDR2 reads LQKENI.

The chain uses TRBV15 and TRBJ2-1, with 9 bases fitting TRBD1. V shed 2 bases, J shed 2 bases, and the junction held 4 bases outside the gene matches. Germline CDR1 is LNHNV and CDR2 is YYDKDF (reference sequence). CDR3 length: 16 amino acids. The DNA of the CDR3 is TGTGCCACCAGCAGATTGGGACAGGGACCCTACAATGAGCAGTTCTTC. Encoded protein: CATSRLGQGPYNEQFF.

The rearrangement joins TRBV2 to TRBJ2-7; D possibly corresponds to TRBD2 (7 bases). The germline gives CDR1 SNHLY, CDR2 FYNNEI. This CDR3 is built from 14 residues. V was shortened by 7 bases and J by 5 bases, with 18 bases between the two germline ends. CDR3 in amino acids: CASNFGLGGDEQYF. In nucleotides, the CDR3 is TGTGCCAGCAATTTTGGACTAGGGGGAGACGAGCAGTACTTC. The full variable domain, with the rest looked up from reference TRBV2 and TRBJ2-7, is EPEVTQTPSHQVTQMGQEVILRCVPISNHLYFYWYRQILGQKVEFLVSFYNNEISEKSEIFDDQFSVERPDGSNFTLKIRSTKLEDSAMYFCASNFGLGGDEQYFGPGTRLTVT.

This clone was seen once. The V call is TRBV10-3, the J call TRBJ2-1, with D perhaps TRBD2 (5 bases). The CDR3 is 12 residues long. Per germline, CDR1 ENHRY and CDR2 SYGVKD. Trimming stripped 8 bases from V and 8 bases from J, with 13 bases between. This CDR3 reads CAIWGEADEQFF. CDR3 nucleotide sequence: TGTGCCATCTGGGGAGAAGCCGATGAGCAGTTCTTC.

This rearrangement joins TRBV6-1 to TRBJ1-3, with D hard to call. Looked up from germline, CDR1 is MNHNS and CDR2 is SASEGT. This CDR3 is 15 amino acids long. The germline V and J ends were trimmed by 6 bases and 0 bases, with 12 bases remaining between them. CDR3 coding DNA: TGTGCCAGCAGAGTTGAAGAGGGCTCTGGAAACACCATATATTTT. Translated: CASRVEEGSGNTIYF.

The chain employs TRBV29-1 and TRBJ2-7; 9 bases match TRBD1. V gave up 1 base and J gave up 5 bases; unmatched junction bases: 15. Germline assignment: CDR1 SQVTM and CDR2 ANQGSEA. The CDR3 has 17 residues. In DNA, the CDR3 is TGCAGCGTTGAAGGTCTTGGGGGACAGGGTGATTCCCACGAGCAGTACTTC. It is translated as CSVEGLGGQGDSHEQYF.

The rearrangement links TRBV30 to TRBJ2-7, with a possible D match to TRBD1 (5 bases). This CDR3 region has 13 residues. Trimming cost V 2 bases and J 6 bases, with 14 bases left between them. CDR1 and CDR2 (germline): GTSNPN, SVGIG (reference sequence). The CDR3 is CAWSPRKDSEQYF. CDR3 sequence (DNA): TGTGCCTGGAGTCCCAGAAAAGACAGCGAGCAGTACTTC. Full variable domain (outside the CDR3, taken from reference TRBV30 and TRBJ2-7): SQTIHQWPATLVQPVGSPLSLECTVEGTSNPNLYWYRQAAGRGLQLLFYSVGIGQISSEVPQNLSASRPQDRQFILSSKKLLLSDSGFYLCAWSPRKDSEQYFGPGTRLTVT.

CDR3 amino acids: CASSQGPGELFF. Written as DNA, the CDR3 is TGTGCCAGCAGCCAGGGACCCGGGGAGCTGTTTTTT. The genes are TRBV11-3 and TRBJ2-2, with D perhaps TRBD1 or TRBD2 (5 bases each). Germline V gives CDR1 SGHNT, CDR2 YENEEA. Trimming shortened V by 5 bases and J by 6 bases, and 7 bases separated the two germline ends. This CDR3 is 12 amino acids long.